The 13 T cell receptor beta chains reported below all come from one sample, sequenced in a study of shared clonotypes between healthy human individuals. Profiled with immunoSEQ multiplex PCR; TCRdb holds only in-frame clones, not every one. In the table there are 2 million to 2.5 million clones, 90% to 97% of which are singletons. Sequencing input: naive CD4+ T cells sorted from blood. Subset specified: CD45RA+ positively selected. Every receptor here comes from a man aged 18 to 29 in good health.

For the CDR3, the DNA is TGTGCCAGCAGCATTGGGGGGGATAGCGGAACTTACGAGCAGTACTTC. Its protein is CASSIGGDSGTYEQYF. The chain employs TRBV14 and TRBJ2-7; TRBD2 agrees at 7 bases. Germline CDR1 reads SGHDN; CDR2 reads FVKESK. This CDR3 has 16 residues. V shed 5 bases and J 4 bases; nucleotides not matched to a gene: 14.

This chain joins TRBV19 and TRBJ2-7, with 9 bases lining up with TRBD1. After removal of 5 bases from V and 6 bases from J, the junction contained 8 bases not matched to a gene. This CDR3 comprises 14 residues. Germline V gives CDR1 LNHDA, CDR2 SQIVND (reference sequence). CDR3 loop: CASSARDRDGEQYF. The CDR3 DNA follows: TGTGCCAGTAGTGCCCGGGACAGGGACGGCGAGCAGTACTTC.

This clone is a singleton in its sample. The V gene is TRBV6-5, the J gene TRBJ2-1; D is unresolved. Germline-derived CDR1 and CDR2 are MNHEY and SVGAGI. V lost 5 bases and J 0 bases, leaving 11 bases between the germline ends. This CDR3 spans 15 amino acids. CDR3 region: CASSSQRSSYNEQFF. The DNA for the CDR3 is TGTGCCAGCAGTAGCCAAAGGAGCTCCTACAATGAGCAGTTCTTC.

The chain uses TRBV18 and TRBJ1-5; 10 bases map to TRBD1. Trimming cost V 4 bases and J 0 bases; bases outside gene matches: 6. The CDR3 totals 17 residues. Germline V gives CDR1 KGHSH, CDR2 LQKENI. CDR3 coding DNA: TGTGCCAGCTCACAATCCGGGACAGGGGATAGCAATCAGCCCCAGCATTTT. Its translation is CASSQSGTGDSNQPQHF.

This rearrangement joins TRBV7-2 to TRBJ2-7; maybe TRBD2 (7 bases). Trimming stripped 10 bases from V and 0 bases from J, with 16 bases between. This CDR3 contains 14 residues. Germline CDR1 SGHTA, CDR2 FQGNSA. The CDR3 DNA sequence: TGTGCCACTAAGGGGGAGGGAGGCTCCTACGAGCAGTACTTC. Translated: CATKGEGGSYEQYF.

In its sample, this clone was seen once. The V gene is TRBV6-6, the J gene TRBJ1-1; weak D call: TRBD1 (5 bases). The CDR3 sequence is 12 residues long. With 5 bases removed from V and 9 bases from J, the gap between germline ends came to 13 bases. Germline CDR1 and CDR2: MNHNY and SVGAGI (reference sequence). The CDR3 here is CASSGGPAKAFF. For the CDR3, the DNA is TGTGCCAGCAGTGGGGGACCGGCGAAAGCTTTCTTT.

CDR3 nucleotide sequence: TGTGCCAGCAGACGGGACAGGGGTGCGGGGGAGCTGTTTTTT. It translates to CASRRDRGAGELFF. The chain links TRBV7-2 to TRBJ2-2, with TRBD1 identical over 10 bases. J gave up 8 bases and V 6 bases, and 6 bases lay outside the gene matches. The CDR3 covers 14 residues. Germline V CDR1 and CDR2: SGHTA, FQGNSA.

The count of this clone is one. The rearrangement uses TRBV9 and TRBJ1-1; D gene unclear. From germline, CDR1 is SGDLS and CDR2 YYNGEE. V was cut by 4 bases and J by 6 bases, with 16 bases left in between. The CDR3 contains 14 residues. CDR3 residues: CASSTGLQRAEAFF. The CDR3 region has the DNA TGTGCCAGCAGCACCGGACTGCAGCGCGCTGAAGCTTTCTTT. The full variable domain, completed using reference TRBV9 and TRBJ1-1, is DSGVTQTPKHLITATGQRVTLRCSPRSGDLSVYWYQQSLDQGLQFLIQYYNGEERAKGNILERFSAQQFPDLHSELNLSSLELGDSALYFCASSTGLQRAEAFFGQGTRLTVV.

The rearrangement uses TRBV5-4 and TRBJ2-1; 7 bases match TRBD1. CDR1 SGHNT and CDR2 YYREEE come from the germline V gene (reference sequence). The V segment lost 3 bases and the J segment 16 bases; nucleotides outside the gene matches: 13. The CDR3 length is 13 residues. The chain's CDR3 is CASSSSVTGLIFF. The CDR3 DNA sequence: TGTGCCAGCAGCTCCTCCGTGACAGGGTTAATTTTCTTC.

The J gene is TRBJ1-5, the V gene TRBV5-6; 10 positions match TRBD1. Germline lookup yields CDR1 SGHDT and CDR2 YYEEEE. The V segment lost 4 bases and the J segment 2 bases; nucleotides outside the gene matches: 6. The CDR3 covers 16 residues. CDR3 nucleotide sequence: TGTGCCAGCAGCCAGGGACAGGGGAGGGGCAATCAGCCCCAGCATTTT. Protein product: CASSQGQGRGNQPQHF.

The chain carries TRBV9 and TRBJ2-2, with D hard to call. Germline V CDR1 and CDR2: SGDLS, YYNGEE. The CDR3 extends over 12 amino acids. Deletions cut 1 base from V and 7 bases from J, with 5 bases between. CDR3 nucleotides: TGTGCCAGCAGCGTATGGGTCGGGGAGCTGTTTTTT. Its protein product is CASSVWVGELFF.

J is TRBJ1-2 and V is TRBV30; 8 bases are a match to TRBD1. The CDR3 extends over 14 amino acids. J lost 3 bases, V lost 0 bases, and 3 bases had no gene match. Germline values: CDR1 GTSNPN, CDR2 SVGIG (reference sequence). The CDR3 loop is CAWSVGQEDYGYTF. CDR3 DNA: TGTGCCTGGAGTGTGGGACAGGAAGACTATGGCTACACCTTC.

This rearrangement joins TRBV30 to TRBJ1-5; D ambiguous. CDR3 length equals 12 residues. V shed 1 base and J shed 9 bases, with 10 bases lying between them. Germline V gives CDR1 GTSNPN, CDR2 SVGIG (reference sequence). CDR3 DNA sequence: TGTGCCTGGAGTGAGATTTATGGGCCCCAGCATTTT. This gives the protein CAWSEIYGPQHF.